The present entry profiles one TCR beta chain with its context. The antigen remains undetermined. The data were obtained in a study of chemoradiotherapy in HPV16-positive cancers. Study-wide context: Functional T-cell assays on two HPV16-positive patients' cells defined candidate HPV-specific clones and common TCR motifs. Notes on the study in general: Candidate HPV-specific clones and E7-related TCR motifs grew in tumor during treatment. In HPV16-positive patients, HPV-responsive T-cell expansion tracked better recurrence-free survival.

This CDR3 spans 14 amino acids. Germline assignment: CDR1 MNHEY and CDR2 SVGAGI. V was trimmed by 5 bases and J by 0 bases, leaving 11 bases between them. Measured with immunoSEQ multiplex PCR; TCRdb has only the in-frame clones, and not every one. The table includes about 24,000 clones, roughly 87% detected once. The starting material was blood, obtained from a patient who underwent chemoradiotherapy. This sequence was found in a human donor with HPV-associated anogenital cancer. The V gene is TRBV6-5, the J gene TRBJ2-7; a weak D match, TRBD1 (6 bases). CDR3 protein: CASSTVQGSYEQYF. CDR3 in DNA: TGTGCCAGCAGTACTGTACAGGGCTCCTACGAGCAGTACTTC.